This TCR beta chain was recorded in a study of human thymus T cells (dated by TCRdb to 2018 to 2021). A note on the overall study: The study described the TCR alpha and beta repertoires in about eight infant thymus samples and a few matching peripheral blood samples. The infant donors were about 6 to 250 days old, and the cohort included six or seven males and a couple of females.

Thymus tissue was collected as surgical resects that were removed during corrective cardiac surgery. The donors were immunologically healthy infants in Finland who had open corrective cardiac surgery for congenital heart defects. Thymocytes were released mechanically from tissue and stored at -70 °C as pellets of roughly 9-31 million cells. Genomic DNA was extracted from frozen cell pellets with a QIAsymphony instrument. Comments on this clone: Its antigen is unknown. Per-base quality was not reported, and no clone a single base away is much larger than it.

Using the immunoSEQ multiplex PCR assay, the TCRB and TCRAD loci were amplified from a standardized quantity of quality-controlled genomic DNA. The amplicons spanned the V(D)J region and were long enough to cover the CDR3 and allow V and J genes to be identified. Amplicon sequencing was performed on an Illumina platform through the commercial immunoSEQ service. Per the authors' processing: Primer bias and sequencing errors were corrected as previously described, and TCRAD and TCRB definitions were based on the IMGT database. Analysis of the repertoires was done with immunoSEQ Analyzer 3.0 and VDJTools and included basic statistics, V/J segment usage, diversity estimates, rarefaction and pairwise overlap. Chao1, ChaoE, Efron-Thisted, Shannon and inverse Simpson indices were used to estimate diversity, which was also estimated on datasets down-sampled to the smallest sample. Repertoire overlap used strict matching of CDR3 nucleotide sequence, V gene and J gene, with Jaccard-based multidimensional scaling clustering. The table comes from immuneACCESS by way of TCRdb, which keeps in-frame sequences with V and J called. Part of the clones is missing from these tables; in studies checked, under half for an unresolved V gene and the rest for unknown reasons. That table is the source of V, J and clone size, and D and trimming were worked out from the DNA. This sample has about 120,000 clones in its table, and around 94% of those were observed once. The ten largest clones add up to around 0.025% of the sample.

Trimming costs V 0 bases and J 0 bases, and their ends lie 27 bases apart. CDR1 and CDR2 (LGHNA, YSLEER) derive from the germline V gene. The CDR3 starts with the cysteine, ends with the phenylalanine, and has 21 residues. The sequence is cut down to CDR3 DNA, 63 bases in frame from base 1. General study outcomes and caveats: The related research found that thymic TCR repertoires overlapped highly between unrelated individuals. On average, roughly 810,000 unique TCRB clonotypes were obtained from thymus samples, compared with about 84,000 from blood samples. Usage of V and J gene segments appeared to be biased in both the thymic and the peripheral blood repertoires.

The sample was thymus tissue. The receptor comes from a boy younger than two with a congenital heart defect but otherwise immunologically healthy. This receptor chain uses TRBV4-3 and TRBJ2-7; the D gene is perhaps TRBD1, from 5 matching bases. The CDR3 region reads CASSQDRSGEPDNLSSYEQYF. At the DNA level, the sequence is TGCGCCAGCAGCCAAGATAGGTCGGGCGAGCCGGACAACCTTAGCTCCTACGAGCAGTACTTC.